Shown below are 10 T cell receptor beta chains from a single sample sequenced in a study of blood T cell repertoires in COVID-19. Produced via immunoSEQ multiplex PCR; TCRdb's table is partial and in-frame only. The sample comprises roughly 290,000 clones, 70% to 90% of which are singletons, and about 4.1% rests with the top ten. Sequencing input: PBMCs or T cells enriched from blood (not recorded which). Every receptor here comes from a woman aged 30 to 39 who had recovered from COVID-19.

This rearrangement joins TRBV7-9 to TRBJ2-1, with a possible D match to TRBD1 (8 bases). The germline V gene encodes CDR1 SEHNR and CDR2 FQNEAQ (reference sequence). This CDR3 is 16 amino acids long. Trimming took off 5 bases at V and 2 bases at J, with 16 bases between the two ends. The CDR3 region has the DNA TGTGCCAGCAGCCCCGGACAGGGAGGGACCTACAATGAGCAGTTCTTC. It is translated as CASSPGQGGTYNEQFF. The variable domain in full, completed from reference TRBV7-9 and TRBJ2-1, reads DTGVSQNPRHKITKRGQNVTFRCDPISEHNRLYWYRQTLGQGPEFLTYFQNEAQLEKSRLLSDRFSAERPKGSFSTLEIQRTEQGDSAMYLCASSPGQGGTYNEQFFGPGTRLTVL.

There are many counts of this clone. The chain uses TRBV6-4 and TRBJ2-3, with D possibly being TRBD2 (7 bases). This CDR3 has 14 amino acids. Trimming cost V 3 bases and J 4 bases, with 11 bases left between them. Germline-derived CDR1 and CDR2 are MRHNA and SNTAGT. The CDR3 here is CASSEGGAPDTQYF. The CDR3, as DNA: TGTGCCAGCAGTGAGGGGGGGGCCCCAGATACGCAGTATTTT.

The chain couples TRBV5-4 to TRBJ1-3; perhaps TRBD1 as D (5 bases). V lost 3 bases and J lost 7, with 11 bases in between. The CDR3 consists of 13 residues. Per germline, CDR1 SGHNT and CDR2 YYREEE (reference sequence). CDR3 loop: CASSSSRGNTIYF. The CDR3 DNA is TGTGCCAGCAGCTCTTCTAGGGGTAACACCATATATTTT.

V and J are TRBV2 and TRBJ2-2, with TRBD2 matching over 8 bases. Germline CDR1 is SNHLY and CDR2 is FYNNEI. The ends lost 6 bases at V and 0 bases at J; junction bases unmatched: 3. CDR3 length: 15 residues. This CDR3 is CASSLGLANTGELFF. CDR3 bases: TGTGCCAGCAGCCTGGGACTAGCGAACACCGGGGAGCTGTTTTTT.

The chain is built from TRBV20-1 and TRBJ2-5; 9 nucleotides align to TRBD2. In germline, CDR1 is DFQATT, CDR2 SNEGSKA (reference sequence). After removal of 3 bases from V and 1 base from J, the junction contained 3 bases not matched to a gene. The CDR3 covers 14 residues. CDR3 region: CSASGGRAQETQYF. CDR3 DNA sequence: TGCAGTGCTAGTGGCGGGAGGGCCCAAGAGACCCAGTACTTC.

This chain uses TRBV4-1 with TRBJ2-5; D is possibly TRBD2 (6 bases). The germline V and J ends were trimmed by 1 base and 7 bases, with 22 bases remaining between them. Germline values: CDR1 MGHRA, CDR2 YSYEKL. The CDR3 length is 17 residues. CDR3 region: CASSQGYAVVRGGTQYF. As DNA, the CDR3 is TGCGCCAGCAGCCAAGGGTACGCCGTCGTGCGGGGAGGGACCCAGTACTTC.

The V call is TRBV5-4, the J call TRBJ1-6; no reliable D call. Germline V gene sequence: CDR1 SGHNT, CDR2 YYREEE (reference sequence). The ends were cut back, 6 bases at V and 7 bases at J, with 8 bases in the middle. CDR3 length equals 12 residues. For the CDR3, the DNA is TGTGCCAGCAACATTCAGAATTCACCCCTCCACTTT. Amino acid sequence: CASNIQNSPLHF.

J is TRBJ2-1 and V is TRBV11-2; D may be TRBD2 (6 bases). The CDR3 runs to 16 residues. Trimming left V 4 bases short and J 4 bases short, with 17 bases between. Per germline, CDR1 SGHAT and CDR2 FQNNGV. The CDR3 nucleotides are TGTGCCAGCAGCTCAGTAATCGGAGGGAATTACAATGAGCAGTTCTTC. Its protein product is CASSSVIGGNYNEQFF.

CDR3 coding DNA: TGCAGCGTTGACCCCAGGGTGTTAGCGGGAGGTAGTGAGCAGTTCTTC. Amino acid sequence: CSVDPRVLAGGSEQFF. The chain uses TRBV29-1 and TRBJ2-1; 10 bases match TRBD2. The V gene's germline CDR1 is SQVTM and CDR2 ANQGSEA. V lost 3 bases, J lost 9 bases, and 14 bases stayed unmatched. The CDR3 has 16 amino acids.

V is TRBV6-2 or TRBV6-3 and J is TRBJ1-2; D may be TRBD1 (6 bases). Germline V gives CDR1 MNHEY, CDR2 SVGEGT. The CDR3 spans 14 residues. Trimming took 6 bases from V and 5 from J, leaving 16 bases between them. CDR3 in DNA: TGTGCCAGCAGCCCATCGACAGGAGTGTATGGCTACACCTTC. Translating it yields CASSPSTGVYGYTF.